One T cell receptor beta chain is described in this entry. Germline-derived CDR1 and CDR2 are SGHRS and YFSETQ. With 5 bases removed from V and 7 bases from J, the gap between germline ends came to 13 bases. The CDR3 extends over 14 amino acids. The data derive from a study of blood T cell repertoires in COVID-19. Repertoires were generated with immunoSEQ multiplex PCR, while TCRdb's copy carries only in-frame clones and drops some. The sample holds about 100,000 clones, roughly 79% seen once. The receptor was isolated from a woman in her 70s with acute or convalescent COVID-19. The gene calls are TRBV5-1 and TRBJ1-6; weak D call: TRBD1 (5 bases). The sample taken for sequencing was peripheral blood. CDR3 protein: CASRIDSKNSPLHF. CDR3 DNA sequence: TGCGCCAGCAGAATTGACAGTAAGAATTCACCCCTCCACTTT. Supplemented by reference TRBV5-1 and TRBJ1-6, the full variable domain reads KAGVTQTPRYLIKTRGQQVTLSCSPISGHRSVSWYQQTPGQGLQFLFEYFSETQRNKGNFPGRFSGRQFSNSRSEMNVSTLELGDSALYLCASRIDSKNSPLHFGNGTRLTVT.